The 22 T cell receptor beta chains below were found in one sample sequenced in a study of T cell clonality in common variable immunodeficiency. Sequencing was performed with immunoSEQ multiplex PCR; in TCRdb, only in-frame clones are kept and a portion is missing. This sample carries under 45,000 clones, none of them present only once. The sample comprised peripheral blood mononuclear cells. Receptors were obtained from a person aged 18 to 75 in good health.

This clone was detected many times. The missing CDR3 end, 3 residues past where the read stops, is filled in from the germline J gene. This chain connects TRBV14 to TRBJ2-1; 11 bases map to TRBD2. The germline V gene encodes CDR1 SGHDN and CDR2 FVKESK. The CDR3 loop spans 15 amino acids. With 6 bases clipped from V and 3 bases from J, the junction kept 4 bases outside the gene matches. Partial CDR3 DNA: TGTGCCAGCAGAGGTAGCGGGAGGGTCTACAATGAG. This gives the protein CASRGSGRVYNE. The whole CDR3 is CASRGSGRVYNEQFF.

A note on this clone: An end of the junction differs from the germline gene, which may be a read error. Sequencing ends 3 residues short of the CDR3 end; the germline J gene provides the rest. V and J are TRBV19 and TRBJ1-1; tentatively, D is TRBD1 (6 bases). This CDR3 is built from 14 residues. Germline V gene sequence: CDR1 LNHDA, CDR2 SQIVND (reference sequence). CDR3 amino acids: CASMIGDRNTDAFF. The sequenced part of the CDR3 DNA is TGTGCCAGTATGATAGGAGACAGGAACACTGAC.

This clone was found many times. The read terminates 3 residues before the CDR3 end, so the remaining end is supplied by the germline J gene. The chain couples TRBV12-3 or TRBV12-4 to TRBJ2-1; possibly TRBD1 for D (6 bases). The CDR3 is made up of 13 amino acids. V gave up 7 bases and J gave up 8 bases, with 15 bases separating them. The covered CDR3 bases are TGTGCCAGCAATTACAGGGTTCTGGATGAG. Translating gives CASNYRVLDE. The full CDR3 protein is CASNYRVLDEQFF.

This clone was picked up many times. With the read ending 3 residues before the CDR3 end, the germline J gene is used to fill in that end. This chain connects TRBV5-1 to TRBJ2-5; no reliable D call. V was pared by 4 bases and J by 0 bases, with 4 bases between. This CDR3 has 12 residues. Germline values: CDR1 SGHRS, CDR2 YFSETQ. The sequenced part of the CDR3 DNA is TGCGCCAGCAGCCAAAACCAAGAGACC. Translated: CASSQNQET. The CDR3 in its entirety is CASSQNQETQYF.

This clone has ten or more counts. The DNA ends 3 residues before the CDR3 does, and the rest of the CDR3 is filled in from the germline J gene. The chain carries TRBV30 and TRBJ2-3; D is possibly TRBD1 (5 bases). The germline V and J ends were trimmed by 7 bases and 2 bases, with 13 bases remaining between them. This CDR3 is built from 13 residues. Germline CDR1 GTSNPN, CDR2 SVGIG (reference sequence). This CDR3 reads CALGVTFTDTQYF. CDR3 DNA, as far as it was read: TGTGCCTTAGGGGTTACCTTCACAGATACG.

Regarding this clone: A read error is possible here, since a much larger clone lies one base away. The missing CDR3 end, 3 residues past where the read stops, is filled in from the germline J gene. V is TRBV7-9 and J is TRBJ2-5, with TRBD2 matching 9 bases. This CDR3 is 14 amino acids long. In germline, CDR1 is SEHNR, CDR2 FQNEAQ (reference sequence). V dropped 6 bases and J dropped 7; count of bases not matched to a gene: 9. Incomplete CDR3 DNA: TGTGCCAGCAGTTCGACTAGCGGCGGTCCGACC. It codes for CASSSTSGGPT. The complete CDR3 sequence is CASSSTSGGPTQYF. The full variable domain, with the rest looked up from reference TRBV7-9 and TRBJ2-5, is DTGVSQNPRHKITKRGQNVTFRCDPISEHNRLYWYRQTLGQGPEFLTYFQNEAQLEKSRLLSDRFSAERPKGSFSTLEIQRTEQGDSAMYLCASSSTSGGPTQYFGPGTRLLVL.

To note about this clone: The read terminates 3 residues before the CDR3 end, so the remaining end is supplied by the germline J gene. The V gene is TRBV7-2, the J gene TRBJ2-5, with TRBD2 identical over 8 bases. This CDR3 contains 14 residues. CDR1 and CDR2 (germline): SGHTA, FQGNSA. The CDR3 bases that were read are TGTGCCAGCAGCTTAAGCGGGGGTGCCGATACC. Translating it yields CASSLSGGADT. The CDR3, in full, reads CASSLSGGADTQYF.

There are many counts of this clone. The sequence runs out 3 residues before the end of the CDR3; the remainder is reconstructed from the germline J gene. The J gene is TRBJ2-1, the V gene TRBV19; D perhaps matches TRBD2 (6 bases). Looked up from germline, CDR1 is LNHDA and CDR2 is SQIVND (reference sequence). This CDR3 contains 18 residues. Trimming took 5 bases from V and 0 from J, leaving 20 bases between them. The chain's CDR3 is CASSPSGTVIRSYNEQFF. CDR3 DNA (partial): TGTGCCAGTAGTCCCTCCGGGACTGTCATCCGCTCCTACAATGAG.

This clone was seen ten or more times. The CDR3 goes on 3 residues after the read ends, and that part is filled in from the germline J gene. The chain combines TRBV5-8 with TRBJ2-5; D possibly corresponds to TRBD1 (5 bases). The CDR3 extends over 14 amino acids. In germline, CDR1 is SGHTS, CDR2 YDEGEE. The V end lost 0 bases, the J end lost 5 bases, and 11 bases lay between the germline ends. The DNA read from the CDR3 is TGTGCCAGCAGCTTGGGGCAGGGTTACGAGACC. It codes for CASSLGQGYET. The whole CDR3 protein reads CASSLGQGYETQYF.

This clone was counted at least ten times. The CDR3 end lies 3 residues beyond the end of the read and is filled in from the germline J gene. The V gene is TRBV30, the J gene TRBJ2-3, with unresolved D. CDR3 length: 16 amino acids. Deletions cut 2 bases from V and 1 base from J, with 16 bases between. The germline V gene encodes CDR1 GTSNPN and CDR2 SVGIG (reference sequence). The CDR3 bases that were read are TGTGCCTGGAGTCCAAGACTCGGGTACGGCACAGATACG. As protein: CAWSPRLGYGTDT. The entire CDR3 protein is CAWSPRLGYGTDTQYF.

This clone has ten or more counts. The read gets to within 3 residues of the CDR3 end, and the germline J gene fills in the rest. The chain combines TRBV5-1 with TRBJ2-2, with D unclear. V shed 4 bases and J shed 0 bases, with 10 bases lying between them. The CDR3 sequence is 15 residues long. Germline CDR1 reads SGHRS; CDR2 reads YFSETQ. CDR3 bases read: TGCGCCAGCAGCCCCTCTACTTCGAACACCGGGGAG. Translation: CASSPSTSNTGE. The whole CDR3 protein reads CASSPSTSNTGELFF.

In this sample, this clone turned up many times. The read ends 3 residues shy of where the CDR3 ends; the end is completed using the germline J gene. J is TRBJ2-5 and V is TRBV5-4; 10 bases align to TRBD2. CDR1 SGHNT and CDR2 YYREEE come from the germline V gene (reference sequence). The CDR3 covers 16 residues. Trimming took 1 base from V and 4 from J; bases not matched to a gene: 7. This CDR3 reads CASSLTSGKRGETQYF. The covered CDR3 bases are TGTGCCAGCAGCTTGACTAGCGGGAAGAGGGGAGAGACC.

In its sample, this clone was seen many times. The read ends 3 residues before the CDR3 terminus; that terminus is restored from the germline J gene. The gene calls are TRBV2 and TRBJ2-4; TRBD1 might be the D (5 bases). V was cut by 2 bases and J by 6 bases, with 11 bases left in between. Germline V CDR1 and CDR2: SNHLY, FYNNEI. CDR3 length equals 14 residues. The CDR3 region is CASSEQGRGNIQYF. CDR3 DNA (partial): TGTGCCAGCAGTGAACAGGGTAGAGGAAACATT.

This clone has at least ten counts. Sequencing ends 3 residues short of the CDR3 end; the germline J gene provides the rest. This chain uses TRBV7-4 with TRBJ1-5, with D unresolved. The CDR3 contains 17 residues. The germline V gene has CDR1 SGHVT and CDR2 SQSDAQ. V shed 2 bases and J shed 0 bases, with 14 bases lying between them. The CDR3 sequence is CASSLTLHNSSNQPQHF. The sequenced part of the CDR3 DNA is TGTGCCAGCAGCTTAACGCTGCATAACTCTAGCAATCAGCCC.

Comments on this clone: The DNA ends 3 residues before the CDR3 does, and the rest of the CDR3 is filled in from the germline J gene. This sequence joins TRBV7-3 and TRBJ1-2, with D unresolved. The length of the CDR3 is 14 residues. Per germline, CDR1 SGHTA and CDR2 FQGTGA. CDR3 in amino acids: CASSRLAGNNDYTF. CDR3 DNA, as far as it was read: TGTGCCAGCAGCCGACTAGCGGGTAACAATGAC.

The sample holds many counts of this clone. The read stops 3 residues short of the end of the CDR3; the missing end is completed from the germline J gene. The chain is built from TRBV20-1 and TRBJ2-3, with D perhaps TRBD2 (6 bases). Between the trimmed V and J ends, which lost 5 bases and 2 bases, there was a span of 17 bases. This CDR3 is 15 amino acids long. CDR1 and CDR2 from the germline V gene are DFQATT and SNEGSKA (reference sequence). The sequenced CDR3 bases are TGCAGTGCTCCAGACCGGGACTCATTCACAGATACG. Translated, it gives CSAPDRDSFTDT. The full-length CDR3 reads as CSAPDRDSFTDTQYF.

This clone was found many times. The observed sequence ends 3 residues before the CDR3 terminus, with the missing tail filled in from the germline J gene. This chain connects TRBV20-1 to TRBJ2-7; 9 bases line up with TRBD1. V shed 0 bases, J shed 5 bases, and the junction held 8 bases outside the gene matches. The germline CDR1 and CDR2 sequences are DFQATT and SNEGSKA (reference sequence). This CDR3 is built from 15 residues. The CDR3 loop is CSARDGGQGYDEQYF. CDR3 DNA, as far as it was read: TGCAGTGCTAGAGATGGAGGACAGGGGTATGACGAG.

This clone came up many times. Read coverage stops 3 residues before the CDR3 terminus; the germline J gene supplies the remainder. V gene TRBV7-9 combines with J gene TRBJ2-3, with D hard to call. This CDR3 spans 12 amino acids. The germline V gene has CDR1 SEHNR and CDR2 FQNEAQ (reference sequence). V lost 2 bases and J 4 bases, leaving 4 bases between the germline ends. The CDR3 here is CASSLPADTQYF. Incomplete CDR3 DNA: TGTGCCAGCAGCTTACCCGCAGATACG.

This clone has more than one count but fewer than ten. The read is 3 residues too short to cover the CDR3 end, so that end is filled in from the germline J gene. The gene calls are TRBV2 and TRBJ2-7; no definite D call. The CDR3 spans 15 residues. V was cut by 0 bases and J by 0 bases, with 9 bases left in between. In germline, CDR1 is SNHLY, CDR2 FYNNEI. The CDR3 loop is CASSEAATSSYEQYF. CDR3 DNA, as far as it was read: TGTGCCAGCAGTGAAGCAGCGACCTCCTCCTACGAG.

This clone has a count of ten or more. The read ends 3 residues early relative to the CDR3; the germline J gene fills the gap. The chain has TRBV30 and TRBJ2-3; 11 bases agree with TRBD2. CDR1 is GTSNPN, CDR2 SVGIG, per germline (reference sequence). The CDR3 consists of 16 residues. V was pared by 4 bases and J by 1 base, with 7 bases of the junction left unmatched. The CDR3 loop reads CAWTSGRILRTDTQYF. The DNA read from the CDR3 is TGTGCCTGGACTAGCGGGAGGATACTTCGCACAGATACG.

This clone showed up just a few times. The CDR3 reads CASSERGINYGYTF. Partial CDR3 DNA: TGTGCCAGCAGTGAACGGGGTATAAACTATGGC. V usage is TRBV2 and J usage is TRBJ1-2; D is ambiguous. The read halts 3 residues ahead of the CDR3 end, with the missing end drawn from the germline J gene. Trimming removed 2 bases at V and 2 bases at J, with 9 bases between. The CDR3 is 14 amino acids. Looked up from germline, CDR1 is SNHLY and CDR2 is FYNNEI.

The sample holds many counts of this clone. The read ends 3 residues shy of where the CDR3 ends; the end is completed using the germline J gene. The genes are TRBV4-2 and TRBJ2-7; 7 bases agree with TRBD2. Germline CDR1 LGHNA, CDR2 YNFKEQ. The CDR3 is 17 amino acids. J was trimmed by 3 bases and V by 0 bases; bases with no gene match: 11. The part of the CDR3 DNA that was read is TGTGCCAGCAGCCAAGATCTGGCGGGAGATATTATCTACGAG. Amino acids: CASSQDLAGDIIYE. The whole CDR3 protein reads CASSQDLAGDIIYEQYF.